This TCR beta chain was documented in a study of T-cell memory formation after mild COVID-19. Turning to the study itself: TCR clusters were largely donor specific. General observations from the study: Clones that contracted from day 15 to 85 were balanced CD4/CD8, while later expanders leaned CD4+.

This clonotype has just a few counts. The antigen is not known. Constant-segment primers were used for 5'RACE, and the resulting TCR alpha and TCR beta cDNA libraries carried sample barcodes and UMIs. TCRdb used MiXCR to reprocess the 5' RACE reads, holding one entry per CDR3 protein. The table has approximately 46,000 distinct CDR3 sequences, around 6.6% seen once. Germline loops: CDR1 GTSNPN, CDR2 SVGIG (reference sequence). Trimming at V came to 0 bases and at J to 5 bases, leaving 5 bases not matched to a gene. CDR3 length: 15 amino acids. The sequence derives from an adult who had mild COVID-19 (a few samples of this study predate the infection). Cell type and time point are not known. The chain links TRBV30 to TRBJ2-1, with 9 bases fitting TRBD2. The sequenced material came from PBMCs or a T cell subset sorted from them (not recorded which). The DNA of the CDR3 is TGTGCCTGGAGTGTACGACTAGCGGTCGACAATGAGCAGTTCTTC. As protein: CAWSVRLAVDNEQFF.